The 22 T cell receptor beta chains given below trace back to one sample, sequenced in a study of molecular identifiers for immune sequencing clone quantification. TCRdb reanalysed the PCR reads using MiXCR and keeps one entry per CDR3 protein. The sample lists more than 250,000 distinct CDR3 sequences; roughly a fifth were seen once. The sequenced sample was naive CD8+ T cells from blood, with Jurkat cell RNA spiked in. Subset here: FACS-sorted CD8+CD4-CCR7+CD45RA+ naive T cells. These receptors all come from a human donor in good health. Some libraries in this study had Jurkat cell RNA spiked in.

Worth noting for this clonotype: A much larger clone sits a single nucleotide away, making a read error possible. The J gene is TRBJ2-7, the V gene TRBV4-2; D is possibly TRBD2 (6 bases). Germline CDR1 and CDR2: LGHNA and YNFKEQ. The CDR3 sequence is 15 residues long. CDR3 nucleotides: TGTGCCTGCAGCCTTACTAGCCCAGCGGACTACGAGCAGTACTTC. Translating it yields CACSLTSPADYEQYF.

This clonotype was picked up many times. The chain joins TRBV4-3 to TRBJ1-1; no definite D call. Germline V gives CDR1 LGHNA, CDR2 YSLEER. The CDR3 length is 16 residues. V shed 3 bases and J shed 0 bases, with 14 bases lying between them. Here the CDR3 DNA reads TGCGCCAGCAGCCACGGCGGCGGATTTATGAACACTGAAGCTTTCTTT. Amino acids: CASSHGGGFMNTEAFF.

V gene TRBV7-9 combines with J gene TRBJ1-1; TRBD1 aligns across 9 bases. Losses at the gene ends were 4 bases for V and 1 base for J; bases not matched to a gene: 4. The CDR3 runs 15 residues. Germline-derived CDR1 and CDR2 are SEHNR and FQNEAQ (reference sequence). CDR3 sequence: CASSSNRGPNTEAFF. Written as DNA, the CDR3 is TGTGCCAGCAGCTCAAACAGGGGGCCGAACACTGAAGCTTTCTTT.

This clonotype was detected once. It may be a read error: a sequence one base away is much more abundant. The chain couples TRBV9 to TRBJ2-5; D call uncertain. CDR3 length: 14 amino acids. Germline-derived CDR1 and CDR2 are SGDLS and YYNGEE. CDR3 in amino acids: CTSSVGEEQETQYF. The CDR3 region has the DNA TGTACCAGCAGCGTAGGCGAAGAACAAGAGACCCAGTACTTC.

Worth noting for this clonotype: This could be a read error, since a much larger clone is one nucleotide away. The genes are TRBV6-5 and TRBJ2-1; 7 nucleotides align to TRBD2. There are 15 residues in the CDR3. Germline CDR1 reads MNHEY; CDR2 reads SVGAGI. The CDR3 nucleotides read TGTGCCAGCAGTTACGATGGGGGGGACTTCAATGAGCGGTTCTTC. Its translation: CASSYDGGDFNERFF.

With regard to this clonotype: Since a much larger clone is just one base distant, this may be a read error. The V and J genes are TRBV10-3 and TRBJ2-4, with 13 bases aligning to TRBD2. The CDR3 covers 14 residues. Losses at the gene ends were 11 bases for V and 8 bases for J; bases not matched to a gene: 9. CDR1 ENHRY and CDR2 SYGVKD come from the germline V gene. The CDR3 here is CASRTSGSLYIQYF. The CDR3 nucleotides are TGTGCCTCCCGGACTAGCGGGAGTCTTTACATTCAGTACTTC.

This clonotype was found a few times. V usage is TRBV13 and J usage is TRBJ2-1, with 10 bases aligning to TRBD2. The CDR3 is 17 amino acids. The ends lost 5 bases at V and 4 bases at J; junction bases unmatched: 11. Germline V gives CDR1 PRHDT, CDR2 FYEKMQ (reference sequence). For the CDR3, the DNA is TGTGCCAGCAGCCCCCACGTAGCGGGGGGTTCGTACAATGAGCAGTTCTTC. The encoded protein is CASSPHVAGGSYNEQFF.

This clonotype was counted ten times or more. The rearrangement uses TRBV6-5 and TRBJ2-2; weak D call: TRBD2 (6 bases). The germline V gene encodes CDR1 MNHEY and CDR2 SVGAGI. This CDR3 is 15 amino acids long. Trimming stripped 2 bases from V and 0 bases from J, with 7 bases between. The CDR3 nucleotides read TGTGCCAGCAGTTACCGCGGGGCGAACACCGGGGAGCTGTTTTTT. Its translation: CASSYRGANTGELFF.

A word on this clonotype: A read error is possible here, since a much larger clone lies one base away. The chain employs TRBV20-1 and TRBJ2-7; 9 bases fit TRBD2. The CDR3 length is 14 residues. Looked up from germline, CDR1 is DFQATT and CDR2 is SNEGSKA (reference sequence). The CDR3 DNA follows: TGCGGTGCACTTCCTCTAGCGGGATACCACGAGCAGTACTTC. This sequence encodes CGALPLAGYHEQYF.

This clonotype came up many times. This chain links TRBV12-3 or TRBV12-4 with TRBJ2-1, with a possible D match to TRBD1 (5 bases). This CDR3 has 14 amino acids. V was shortened by 8 bases and J by 11 bases, with 22 bases between the two germline ends. CDR3: CASGSGYSTMKQFF. The CDR3 DNA reads TGTGCCAGCGGGTCAGGGTACTCTACAATGAAGCAGTTCTTC.

Of note for this clonotype: This may be a read error, as it is one base from a much larger clone. The chain has TRBV9 and TRBJ2-1; no reliable D call. CDR1 is SGDLS, CDR2 YYNGEE, per germline. The CDR3 has 15 amino acids. The CDR3 loop is CAGSVEDQDYNEQFF. In DNA form, the CDR3 reads TGTGCCGGCAGCGTTGAGGACCAGGACTACAATGAGCAGTTCTTC.

There are many counts of this clonotype. This sequence joins TRBV7-9 and TRBJ2-3; possible D gene TRBD1, 5 bases. The germline V gene encodes CDR1 SEHNR and CDR2 FQNEAQ (reference sequence). There are 16 residues in the CDR3. The germline V and J ends were trimmed by 1 base and 0 bases, with 11 bases remaining between them. The CDR3 sequence is CASSLVPDRSTDTQYF. The DNA for the CDR3 is TGTGCCAGCAGCTTAGTCCCAGACAGAAGCACAGATACGCAGTATTTT.

This clonotype was counted at least ten times. The chain employs TRBV7-6 and TRBJ2-7, with a tentative D call TRBD1 (6 bases). The germline V gene has CDR1 SGHVS and CDR2 FNYEAQ. CDR3 size: 15 residues. Trimming removed 5 bases at V and 2 bases at J, with 16 bases between. In nucleotides, the CDR3 is TGTGCCAGCAGCCCATCTTGGGGGCTGACCTACGAGCAGTACTTC. This gives the protein CASSPSWGLTYEQYF.

This clonotype was picked up many times. This rearrangement joins TRBV12-3 or TRBV12-4 to TRBJ2-3; D possibly uses TRBD1 or TRBD2 (5 bases each). Trimming cost V 6 bases and J 0 bases, with 19 bases left between them. The CDR3 is made up of 17 amino acids. The DNA for the CDR3 is TGTGCCAGCAGCGAGAAAGAAGGGACGCCTAGCACAGATACGCAGTATTTT. This codes for CASSEKEGTPSTDTQYF.

On this clonotype: A much more abundant neighbour one base away suggests this may be a read error. The rearrangement joins TRBV3-1 to TRBJ1-1, with D possibly being TRBD1 (5 bases). Per germline, CDR1 LGHDT and CDR2 YNNKEL (reference sequence). The CDR3 extends over 14 amino acids. V dropped 4 bases and J dropped 1 base, with 10 bases sitting between them. Here the CDR3 reads CASSRDGGNTEAFF. In nucleotides, the CDR3 is TGTGCCAGCAGCCGAGATGGGGGGAACACTGAAGCTTTCTTT.

This clonotype has a count of ten or more. The V gene is TRBV28, the J gene TRBJ1-5; D uncertain. V was trimmed by 6 bases and J by 9 bases, leaving 18 bases between them. Germline CDR1 reads MDHEN; CDR2 reads SYDVKM. The CDR3 is 14 residues long. The CDR3, as DNA: TGTGCCAGCAGACCCGCGAGGACCGGAGGGCCCCAGCATTTT. Its translation: CASRPARTGGPQHF.

This clonotype was found many times. The V and J genes are TRBV7-9 and TRBJ2-7; 13 positions agree with TRBD2. This CDR3 region has 15 residues. Germline V gives CDR1 SEHNR, CDR2 FQNEAQ (reference sequence). With 4 bases clipped from V and 6 bases from J, the junction kept 6 bases outside the gene matches. The CDR3 DNA reads TGTGCCAGCAGCTCTCCCGGACTAGCGGGAGCCGAGCAGTACTTC. It specifies CASSSPGLAGAEQYF. Supplemented by reference TRBV7-9 and TRBJ2-7, the full variable domain reads DTGVSQNPRHKITKRGQNVTFRCDPISEHNRLYWYRQTLGQGPEFLTYFQNEAQLEKSRLLSDRFSAERPKGSFSTLEIQRTEQGDSAMYLCASSSPGLAGAEQYFGPGTRLTVT.

The CDR3 loop is CASREPAGRIQETQYF. CDR3 coding DNA: TGTGCCAGCAGGGAGCCAGCGGGACGGATTCAAGAGACCCAGTACTTC. V gene TRBV2 combines with J gene TRBJ2-5; TRBD2 matches 7 bases. Germline values: CDR1 SNHLY, CDR2 FYNNEI. V shed 6 bases, J shed 2 bases, and the junction held 12 bases outside the gene matches. The CDR3 spans 16 residues.

As for this clonotype: The conserved phenylalanine or tryptophan normally closing the CDR3 is absent here, so this likely arose from a read error. The V and J genes are TRBV2 and TRBJ2-6, with D perhaps TRBD1 or TRBD2 (5 bases each). Germline-derived CDR1 and CDR2 are SNHLY and FYNNEI. The CDR3 consists of 16 residues. CDR3 residues: CASKGTPASGANVLTL. CDR3 nucleotides: TGCGCCAGCAAGGGGACGCCGGCCTCTGGGGCCAACGTCCTGACTCTC.

This clonotype was seen at least ten times. The rearrangement uses TRBV11-2 and TRBJ2-3; D gene uncertain. The V gene lost 6 bases and the J gene lost 2 bases, with 6 bases spanning the gap. This CDR3 is 12 amino acids long. CDR1 and CDR2 (germline): SGHAT, FQNNGV. CDR3 DNA sequence: TGTGCCAGCAGTTGGGACACAGATACGCAGTATTTT. The encoded protein is CASSWDTDTQYF.

There are many counts of this clonotype. The CDR3 spells CASSISDTQYF. The CDR3 region has the DNA TGTGCCAGCAGCATTTCAGATACGCAGTATTTT. This rearrangement joins TRBV9 to TRBJ2-3; D remains unclear. V lost 4 bases, J lost 4 bases, and 4 bases lay in between. The germline V gene encodes CDR1 SGDLS and CDR2 YYNGEE. This CDR3 comprises 11 residues.

As to this clonotype: Given a much more abundant clone one base away, this may be a read error. The chain couples TRBV12-3 or TRBV12-4 to TRBJ2-3; D possibly corresponds to TRBD1 (6 bases). TRBJ1-5 matches the DNA end more closely, so the J call is doubtful. The CDR3 contains 10 residues. CDR3 in DNA: TGTGCCGGGGGGCAAGATACGCAGCATTTT. Its translation: CAGGQDTQHF.